The rows below give T cell receptor beta chains drawn from one sample of a study of identical twins. Using its own MiXCR run on the 5' RACE reads, TCRdb lists one record per CDR3 protein. Found here are roughly 710,000 distinct CDR3 sequences, roughly 6.2% of them singletons; the top ten hold around 2%. Sequences were obtained from naive T cells sorted from blood. The receptors here all came from a young man in good health. Both conserved end residues are trimmed from each CDR3.

V	J	CDR3
TRBV5-1	TRBJ2-7	ASSEGQEGNEQY
TRBV27	TRBJ2-3	ATPSEREGLRLVTDTQY
TRBV11-2	TRBJ2-5	ASSLGASGLQETQY
TRBV25-1	TRBJ2-5	ASSENTPGGTQY
TRBV10-3	TRBJ2-1	AISTGQPYNEQF
TRBV5-5	TRBJ2-3	ASSVSGITDTQY
TRBV6-2/TRBV6-3	TRBJ2-1	ASSLPRGIQGEQF
TRBV6-2/TRBV6-3	TRBJ2-3	ASSPPTVGTDTQY
TRBV5-1	TRBJ2-1	ASSLGLAGVGDEQF
TRBV6-4	TRBJ1-1	ASSASGLPGRAF
TRBV20-1	TRBJ2-1	SARDRASGISSYNEQF
TRBV27	TRBJ2-1	ASRPQGANEQF
TRBV6-2/TRBV6-3	TRBJ2-1	ASSLLAGINEQF
TRBV5-1	TRBJ1-1	ASAQTTANTEAF
TRBV2	TRBJ2-3	ASRPGGAFDTQY
TRBV30	TRBJ2-5	ACGTSGSRETQY
TRBV12-3/TRBV12-4	TRBJ2-1	ASSFPRRSSYNEQF
TRBV28	TRBJ2-1	ASRTGLGNEQF
TRBV25-1	TRBJ1-6	ASRGVVENSPLH
TRBV4-3	TRBJ1-1	ASSQDLFNTEAF
TRBV11-1	TRBJ2-1	ASSDSGTSGSFDEQF
TRBV28	TRBJ2-5	ASSALLPETQY
TRBV7-3	TRBJ2-2	ASSPGTGSGELF
TRBV29-1	TRBJ2-3	SVERLAGDTQY
TRBV18	TRBJ2-2	ASSPSSGTHTGELF
TRBV2	TRBJ2-5	ASSPTGGGETQY
TRBV29-1	TRBJ1-5	SAGGGNQPQH
TRBV27	TRBJ2-7	ASSLLESYEQY
TRBV7-9	TRBJ2-2	ASSGRGPSGELF
TRBV21-1	TRBJ2-1	ASSDRTGAVNHRNNEQF
TRBV20-1	TRBJ2-1	SAKPGYTNNEQF
TRBV12-3/TRBV12-4	TRBJ2-2	ASRSQGAHTGELF
TRBV5-4	TRBJ1-4	ASSREKGNEKLF
TRBV5-6	TRBJ1-5	ASSSTGAQPQH